This T cell receptor (beta chain) was captured by sequencing in a study of blood T cell repertoires in COVID-19. Study-level background: COVID-19 samples from acute and convalescent phases originated in the United States, Italy and Spain.

Seattle's enrolled individuals joined amid active infection and were then monitored longitudinally. Original processing methods: It was from reference gene primer amplification that nucleated cell counts were estimated. The assay was immunoSEQ multiplex PCR, and TCRdb's table has in-frame clones only and misses some. The V and J calls and clone size are taken from that table; D and trimming were inferred from the DNA. The repertoire holds tens of thousands of clones, with roughly nine tenths as singletons. V lost 4 bases and J lost 4; bases outside the gene matches: 13. There are 16 residues in the CDR3. Germline lookup yields CDR1 LNHDA and CDR2 SQIVND (reference sequence).

This receptor was taken from a man in his sixties with COVID-19, enrolled during active disease. The material sequenced was peripheral blood. The chain joins TRBV19 to TRBJ2-7, with 7 positions matching TRBD1. The CDR3 sequence: CASSTPSGQAMYEQYF. CDR3 bases: TGTGCCAGTAGTACCCCCAGCGGACAGGCTATGTACGAGCAGTACTTC.